Sequencing of this TCR beta chain was carried out in a study of T cell responses to AZD1222 COVID-19 vaccine. Points from the study as a whole: Elevations in Spike-specific TCR breadth and depth followed administration of two AZD1222 doses. The study identified only a handful of AZD1222 recipients as seropositive at baseline. Spike-spanning, vaccine-associated CD4 TCRs were dominant at 160-218 and 743-854. A mostly white British donor set with more females was recruited, and clonal diversity was possibly underestimated.

V lost 2 bases to trimming and J lost 7 bases, with 6 bases between them. This CDR3 comprises 13 residues. The protocol was immunoSEQ multiplex PCR, while the TCRdb copy is restricted to in-frame clones and leaves out a portion. The sample lists about 160,000 clones; about 90% were seen once. As regards this clone: The antigen is undetermined.

The clonotype was recovered from an adult who received the AZD1222 COVID-19 vaccine. The source was peripheral blood, collected 28 days after the second AZD1222 dose. The chain carries TRBV12-3 or TRBV12-4 and TRBJ1-6; D may be TRBD1 (6 bases). CDR3 nucleotide sequence: TGTGCCAGCAGTTTAAGGGGGAATTCACCCCTCCACTTT. This sequence encodes CASSLRGNSPLHF.